Presented here are 27 T cell receptor beta chains from one specimen sequenced in a study of blood T cell repertoires in COVID-19. Sequencing used immunoSEQ multiplex PCR; TCRdb keeps in-frame clones, though not all of them. The profile shows some 150,000 clones, under 85% of them singletons. Material: PBMCs or T cells enriched from blood (not recorded which). The receptors originated from a woman aged 18 to 35 who had been exposed to COVID-19.

The CDR3 spells CSVEGYQGQNYGYTF. The CDR3 DNA follows: TGCAGCGTTGAGGGGTATCAGGGACAGAACTATGGCTACACCTTC. This rearrangement joins TRBV29-1 to TRBJ1-2, with 7 positions matching TRBD1. V was clipped by 3 bases and J by 2 bases; unmatched bases: 9. The CDR3 covers 15 residues. Germline V gene lookup returns CDR1 SQVTM and CDR2 ANQGSEA.

This chain joins TRBV28 and TRBJ1-5; D uncertain. The length of the CDR3 is 13 residues. Germline-derived CDR1 and CDR2 are MDHEN and SYDVKM. Trimming removed 4 bases at V and 0 bases at J, with 4 bases between. The CDR3 nucleotides are TGTGCCAGCAGTTATAATAGCAATCAGCCCCAGCATTTT. Its protein product is CASSYNSNQPQHF.

The chain couples TRBV9 to TRBJ2-6, with 11 bases identical to TRBD2. The V segment lost 4 bases and the J segment 1 base; nucleotides outside the gene matches: 10. The CDR3 consists of 19 residues. Germline V gene lookup returns CDR1 SGDLS and CDR2 YYNGEE. The CDR3 sequence: CASSRRVGLAESGANVLTF. For the CDR3, the DNA is TGTGCCAGCAGCCGCCGGGTGGGACTAGCGGAATCTGGGGCCAACGTCCTGACTTTC.

This clone has a single count. The J gene is TRBJ1-6, the V gene TRBV4-1; 7 bases agree with TRBD1. The CDR3 spans 18 residues. With V trimmed by 0 bases and J by 10 bases, 15 bases remained unmatched. Germline CDR1 MGHRA, CDR2 YSYEKL. CDR3 coding DNA: TGCGCCAGCAGCCAAGACGTGTCTTTCGGCACAGGGGAATCACCCCTCCACTTT. Residues: CASSQDVSFGTGESPLHF.

V usage is TRBV5-4 and J usage is TRBJ1-4; 7 nucleotides align to TRBD1. With V trimmed by 3 bases and J by 5 bases, 1 base remained unmatched. Germline lookup yields CDR1 SGHNT and CDR2 YYREEE (reference sequence). This CDR3 comprises 13 residues. CDR3 bases: TGTGCCAGCAGCTCACAGGGGAATGAAAAACTGTTTTTT. Its translation is CASSSQGNEKLFF.

The chain has TRBV5-1 and TRBJ2-7; 8 nucleotides align to TRBD1. Losses at the gene ends were 3 bases for V and 5 bases for J; bases not matched to a gene: 10. The germline V gene encodes CDR1 SGHRS and CDR2 YFSETQ. The CDR3 is 15 amino acids. DNA for the CDR3: TGCGCCAGCAGCTACAAACCGGGACAGGTAGACGAGCAGTACTTC. It translates to CASSYKPGQVDEQYF.

This chain connects TRBV5-8 to TRBJ1-3; the D is unclear. Trimming left V 5 bases short and J 4 bases short, with 16 bases between. CDR1 and CDR2 from the germline V gene are SGHTS and YDEGEE. This CDR3 comprises 15 residues. The CDR3 bases are TGTGCCAGCAGTCGGACTGCCTCATCCGGAAACACCATATATTTT. Protein: CASSRTASSGNTIYF.

The V and J genes are TRBV27 and TRBJ2-7; no firm D call. Germline loops: CDR1 MNHEY, CDR2 SMNVEV (reference sequence). The CDR3 runs to 14 residues. Trimming pared 0 bases from V and 0 bases from J, leaving 6 bases between. CDR3 residues: CASSLSLGSYEQYF. CDR3 coding DNA: TGTGCCAGCAGTTTATCGCTAGGCTCCTACGAGCAGTACTTC.

The V call is TRBV3-1 (or the pseudogene TRBV3-2), the J call TRBJ1-2; no clear D. Trimming pared 2 bases from V and 8 bases from J, leaving 9 bases between. From germline, CDR1 is LGHDT and CDR2 YNNKEL (reference sequence). The CDR3 runs to 12 residues. Here the CDR3 reads CASSQPPQGYTF. CDR3 DNA: TGTGCCAGCAGCCAACCGCCTCAGGGCTACACCTTC.

This chain joins TRBV7-2 and TRBJ2-3, with a possible D match to TRBD1 (6 bases). The germline V gene has CDR1 SGHTA and CDR2 FQGNSA. CDR3 length: 17 residues. Trimming shortened V by 5 bases and J by 1 base, and 19 bases separated the two germline ends. CDR3 amino acids: CASSLGGRGTRTDTQYF. CDR3 nucleotides: TGTGCCAGCAGCCTAGGGGGAAGGGGGACACGCACAGATACGCAGTATTTT.

This rearrangement joins TRBV6-1 to TRBJ2-5; 7 bases align to TRBD2. V was clipped by 4 bases and J by 4 bases; unmatched bases: 12. In germline, CDR1 is MNHNS, CDR2 SASEGT. This CDR3 is built from 16 residues. The CDR3 nucleotides are TGTGCCAGCAGTGGGTACCGTGGGGGGGTGGCAGAGACCCAGTACTTC. Encoded protein: CASSGYRGGVAETQYF.

The V call is TRBV9, the J call TRBJ1-1; 7 nucleotides match TRBD1. The CDR3 is 13 residues long. The germline gives CDR1 SGDLS, CDR2 YYNGEE. V dropped 3 bases and J dropped 3; count of bases not matched to a gene: 2. Here the CDR3 DNA reads TGTGCCAGCAGCGAGACAGGGTACACTGAAGCTTTCTTT. It translates to CASSETGYTEAFF.

The rearrangement uses TRBV3-1 (or the pseudogene TRBV3-2) and TRBJ2-1; D might be TRBD1 (6 bases). This CDR3 contains 16 residues. Germline CDR1 is LGHDT and CDR2 is YNNKEL (reference sequence). Trimming removed 6 bases at V and 0 bases at J, with 15 bases between. CDR3 in DNA: TGTGCCAGCAGTCAATCCGGGACACACTCCTACAATGAGCAGTTCTTC. Its translation is CASSQSGTHSYNEQFF.

About this clone: Additional DNA sequences in this sample encode the identical CDR3. The J gene is TRBJ1-1, the V gene TRBV14, with D hard to call. Deletions cut 4 bases from V and 0 bases from J, with 9 bases between. The germline V gene has CDR1 SGHDN and CDR2 FVKESK. CDR3 length: 14 residues. The CDR3 DNA follows: TGTGCCAGCAGCCTGGCGGGCATGAACACTGAAGCTTTCTTT. This codes for CASSLAGMNTEAFF.

In its sample, this clone was seen once. The chain has TRBV4-1 and TRBJ2-5, with unresolved D. The CDR3 length is 15 residues. The germline CDR1 and CDR2 sequences are MGHRA and YSYEKL. Trimming cost V 6 bases and J 2 bases, with 16 bases left between them. CDR3 residues: CASRIDAAEQETQYF. The CDR3 DNA is TGCGCCAGCAGAATAGACGCGGCAGAACAAGAGACCCAGTACTTC.

The chain links TRBV18 to TRBJ2-4, with 9 bases identical to TRBD1. Germline V gives CDR1 KGHSH, CDR2 LQKENI. Losses at the gene ends were 6 bases for V and 8 bases for J; bases not matched to a gene: 11. The CDR3 has 15 amino acids. CDR3 nucleotide sequence: TGTGCCAGCTCGACAATTGGACAGGGGTTGGACATTCAGTACTTC. This codes for CASSTIGQGLDIQYF.

Only one count was recorded for this clone. The V gene is TRBV19, the J gene TRBJ1-5; weak D call: TRBD1 (6 bases). This CDR3 comprises 15 residues. Deletions cut 3 bases from V and 5 bases from J, with 14 bases between. Germline CDR1 LNHDA, CDR2 SQIVND (reference sequence). The CDR3 protein is CASSIGRGWDQPQHF. As DNA, the CDR3 is TGTGCCAGTAGTATCGGCAGGGGTTGGGATCAGCCCCAGCATTTT.

V is TRBV19 and J is TRBJ2-3, with 7 bases matching TRBD2. There are 14 residues in the CDR3. The trim removed 3 bases at V and 6 bases at J, leaving 6 bases unmatched. Per germline, CDR1 LNHDA and CDR2 SQIVND (reference sequence). The CDR3 nucleotides read TGTGCCAGTAGTATTGAGGCGGGAGAGGATACGCAGTATTTT. Amino acids: CASSIEAGEDTQYF. Full variable domain (outside the CDR3, taken from reference TRBV19 and TRBJ2-3): DGGITQSPKYLFRKEGQNVTLSCEQNLNHDAMYWYRQDPGQGLRLIYYSQIVNDFQKGDIAEGYSVSREKKESFPLTVTSAQKNPTAFYLCASSIEAGEDTQYFGPGTRLTVL.

The J gene is TRBJ2-3, the V gene TRBV5-1, with D perhaps matching TRBD2 (5 bases). This CDR3 has 15 residues. Germline CDR1 is SGHRS and CDR2 is YFSETQ. Trimming removed 4 bases from V and 5 bases from J, with 17 bases in between. The CDR3 sequence: CASSVQPGSGDTQYF. DNA for the CDR3: TGCGCCAGCAGCGTACAGCCGGGATCAGGAGATACGCAGTATTTT.

The chain combines TRBV12-3 or TRBV12-4 with TRBJ1-5; D gene uncertain. The CDR3 sequence is 12 residues long. Trimming stripped 3 bases from V and 9 bases from J, with 9 bases between. This CDR3 reads CASSFQRAPQHF. CDR3 bases: TGTGCCAGCAGTTTTCAGCGGGCGCCCCAGCATTTT.

The V and J genes are TRBV4-2 and TRBJ2-2; TRBD1 is a possible D gene (5 bases). The CDR3 is made up of 18 amino acids. Germline lookup yields CDR1 LGHNA and CDR2 YNFKEQ. Trimming took off 0 bases at V and 2 bases at J, with 16 bases between the two ends. The CDR3 region has the DNA TGTGCCAGCAGCCAAGATAGGGTCAGCAGGGCCAACACCGGGGAGCTGTTTTTT. Protein: CASSQDRVSRANTGELFF.

The rearrangement joins TRBV7-2 to TRBJ2-4; a weak D match, TRBD1 (5 bases). The CDR3 extends over 16 amino acids. Germline values: CDR1 SGHTA, CDR2 FQGNSA. With 3 bases removed from V and 1 base from J, the gap between germline ends came to 13 bases. This CDR3 is CASSFWGVGAKNIQYF. The DNA of the CDR3 is TGTGCCAGCAGCTTTTGGGGCGTAGGGGCCAAAAACATTCAGTACTTC.

The CDR3 sequence: CASSTTGKWGQETQYF. CDR3 in DNA: TGTGCCAGTAGTACAACGGGGAAGTGGGGTCAAGAGACCCAGTACTTC. This sequence joins TRBV19 and TRBJ2-5, with D perhaps matching TRBD2 (5 bases). This CDR3 has 16 amino acids. Germline lookup yields CDR1 LNHDA and CDR2 SQIVND (reference sequence). V was pared by 4 bases and J by 2 bases, with 17 bases between.

The chain has TRBV6-2 or TRBV6-3 and TRBJ2-1; 10 bases map to TRBD2. Trimming cost V 2 bases and J 9 bases; bases outside gene matches: 7. The CDR3 contains 15 residues. The germline CDR1 and CDR2 sequences are MNHEY and SVGEGT. CDR3 DNA: TGTGCCAGCAGTTACCGTCTAGCGGGAGATGGTGAGCAGTTCTTC. Amino acid sequence: CASSYRLAGDGEQFF.

V usage is TRBV7-2 and J usage is TRBJ2-6; tentative D call: TRBD1 (5 bases). CDR1 is SGHTA and CDR2 is FQGNSA in the germline V gene. V lost 2 bases, J lost 3 bases, and 8 bases lay in between. This CDR3 contains 15 residues. The CDR3 DNA is TGTGCCAGCAGCTTATCAGGACATGGGGCCAACGTCCTGACTTTC. This translates into CASSLSGHGANVLTF.

The V and J genes are TRBV27 and TRBJ2-5; 7 nucleotides match TRBD1. V was pared by 5 bases and J by 6 bases, with 9 bases of the junction left unmatched. This CDR3 has 14 residues. Germline CDR1 reads MNHEY; CDR2 reads SMNVEV (reference sequence). The CDR3 region has the DNA TGTGCCAGCAGTCTCCTCGGGACAGTTCAGACCCAGTACTTC. Its protein is CASSLLGTVQTQYF.

The genes are TRBV5-1 and TRBJ2-3, with 9 positions matching TRBD2. This CDR3 spans 15 amino acids. The J segment lost 0 bases and the V segment lost 5 bases, leaving 4 bases of the junction unmatched. Germline assignment: CDR1 SGHRS and CDR2 YFSETQ. CDR3 DNA sequence: TGCGCCAGCAGGGGACTAGCACGAAGCACAGATACGCAGTATTTT. This codes for CASRGLARSTDTQYF. The whole variable domain, remainder taken from reference TRBV5-1 and TRBJ2-3, is KAGVTQTPRYLIKTRGQQVTLSCSPISGHRSVSWYQQTPGQGLQFLFEYFSETQRNKGNFPGRFSGRQFSNSRSEMNVSTLELGDSALYLCASRGLARSTDTQYFGPGTRLTVL.